The 27 T cell receptor beta chains presented below share a single source sample, sequenced in a study of OX40 agonist ivuxolimab in advanced cancers. Sequencing was performed with immunoSEQ multiplex PCR; in TCRdb, only in-frame clones are kept and a portion is missing. The sample holds 62,000 or so clones, about 90% seen once. The sample was CD4+ or CD8+ T cells sorted from blood, taken in a trial of the OX40 agonist ivuxolimab. The receptors stem from an adult with an advanced solid tumor such as melanoma, head and neck, liver or kidney cancer.

The chain carries TRBV28 and TRBJ1-2; 7 positions agree with TRBD1. CDR3 length equals 15 residues. Germline CDR1 reads MDHEN; CDR2 reads SYDVKM. V lost 6 bases, J lost 6 bases, and 13 bases stayed unmatched. The CDR3 here is CASRVGGGGAHGYTF. In DNA, the CDR3 is TGTGCCAGCAGAGTAGGGGGCGGGGGGGCCCATGGCTACACCTTC.

This clone appeared once. The rearrangement joins TRBV18 to TRBJ2-5; no firm D call. In germline, CDR1 is KGHSH, CDR2 LQKENI. The CDR3 runs 13 residues. V lost 3 bases and J lost 5, with 10 bases in between. The CDR3 spells CASSPSTPETQYF. The CDR3 nucleotides read TGTGCCAGCTCACCTAGCACTCCGGAGACCCAGTACTTC.

The V and J genes are TRBV27 and TRBJ2-2; D might be TRBD2 (6 bases). From germline, CDR1 is MNHEY and CDR2 SMNVEV (reference sequence). This CDR3 is built from 12 residues. V was clipped by 7 bases and J by 7 bases, with 10 bases between them. This chain's CDR3 is CASMGGSGELFF. The CDR3 coding sequence is TGTGCCAGCATGGGGGGAAGCGGGGAGCTGTTTTTT.

The gene calls are TRBV28 and TRBJ1-2; 8 bases map to TRBD1. CDR1 is MDHEN, CDR2 SYDVKM, per germline. The ends lost 1 base at V and 7 bases at J; junction bases unmatched: 2. This CDR3 comprises 13 residues. DNA of the CDR3: TGTGCCAGCAGTTTATCAGGGGGCGGTGGCTACACCTTC. Encoded protein: CASSLSGGGGYTF.

With regard to this clone: At one end, the junction sequence differs from germline, possibly due to a read error. The chain recombines TRBV6-5 with TRBJ2-3, with D maybe TRBD1 (5 bases). CDR1 is MNHEY and CDR2 is SVGAGI in the germline V gene. This CDR3 is built from 13 residues. The CDR3 loop reads CASRRQSIDTQYF. In nucleotides, the CDR3 is TGTGCCAGCAGGCGACAGAGCATAGATACGCAGTATTTT.

V usage is TRBV7-2 and J usage is TRBJ2-7; 10 bases align to TRBD2. Germline-derived CDR1 and CDR2 are SGHTA and FQGNSA. This CDR3 has 15 amino acids. The V segment lost 5 bases and the J segment 2 bases; nucleotides outside the gene matches: 6. CDR3 in amino acids: CASSEGLATAYEQYF. DNA of the CDR3: TGTGCCAGCAGCGAGGGACTAGCGACTGCCTACGAGCAGTACTTC.

The chain employs TRBV7-3 and TRBJ2-7; 10 bases are shared with TRBD2. CDR1 and CDR2 (germline): SGHTA, FQGTGA. The CDR3 runs 16 residues. V trimming: 4 bases; J trimming: 4 bases; junction bases outside the gene matches: 10. Here the CDR3 reads CASSYLWVAGGYEQYF. The DNA of the CDR3 is TGTGCCAGCAGCTACCTTTGGGTAGCGGGGGGTTACGAGCAGTACTTC. Together with reference TRBV7-3 and TRBJ2-7, the CDR3 gives the full variable domain: GAGVSQTPSNKVTEKGKYVELRCDPISGHTALYWYRQSLGQGPEFLIYFQGTGAADDSGLPNDRFFAVRPEGSVSTLKIQRTERGDSAVYLCASSYLWVAGGYEQYFGPGTRLTVT.

This rearrangement joins TRBV30 to TRBJ1-4; tentatively, D is TRBD1 (5 bases). The germline V and J ends were trimmed by 2 bases and 10 bases, with 11 bases remaining between them. This CDR3 is built from 12 residues. Germline CDR1 GTSNPN, CDR2 SVGIG (reference sequence). In DNA form, the CDR3 reads TGTGCCTGGAGTAGTTCAGGGCCAAAACTGTTTTTT. It codes for CAWSSSGPKLFF.

The chain employs TRBV11-2 and TRBJ1-6; the D is unclear. The germline CDR1 and CDR2 sequences are SGHAT and FQNNGV. Trimming shortened V by 1 base and J by 7 bases, and 8 bases separated the two germline ends. The CDR3 sequence is 14 residues long. The CDR3, as DNA: TGTGCCAGCAGCTTAGGACAAGTAAATTCACCCCTCCACTTT. This sequence encodes CASSLGQVNSPLHF.

The chain couples TRBV6-6 to TRBJ2-7; 10 nucleotides align to TRBD1. Germline V gene sequence: CDR1 MNHNY, CDR2 SVGAGI (reference sequence). The trim removed 4 bases at V and 6 bases at J, leaving 6 bases unmatched. CDR3 length: 14 residues. The CDR3 nucleotides are TGTGCCAGCAGTTTGAGACAGGGGGCGGCCGAGCAGTACTTC. It is translated as CASSLRQGAAEQYF.

This clone was counted a single time. The CDR3 coding sequence is TGTGCCAGCAGTTCGCGGACAGCCTCTGGAAACACCATATATTTT. This codes for CASSSRTASGNTIYF. The V gene is TRBV6-6, the J gene TRBJ1-3, with D tentatively TRBD1 (6 bases). Germline V gives CDR1 MNHNY, CDR2 SVGAGI (reference sequence). Trimming stripped 4 bases from V and 0 bases from J, with 10 bases between. The CDR3 spans 15 residues.

This clone was detected only once. The chain is built from TRBV27 and TRBJ1-1; no definite D call. V gave up 2 bases and J gave up 4 bases, with 14 bases separating them. The germline V gene has CDR1 MNHEY and CDR2 SMNVEV (reference sequence). This CDR3 has 15 amino acids. The CDR3 spells CASSLVSGVLTEAFF. In DNA form, the CDR3 reads TGTGCCAGCAGTTTAGTATCTGGGGTACTCACTGAAGCTTTCTTT.

This chain joins TRBV29-1 and TRBJ2-3; D is perhaps TRBD1 (8 bases). Per the germline V gene, CDR1 is SQVTM and CDR2 is ANQGSEA. This CDR3 is built from 15 residues. V was shortened by 6 bases and J by 4 bases, with 20 bases between the two germline ends. Here the CDR3 DNA reads TGCAGCGTCCGAGCAGGGGGCGGGAGTCCAGATACGCAGTATTTT. It translates to CSVRAGGGSPDTQYF.

The V and J genes are TRBV30 and TRBJ2-4; D gene ambiguous. The germline V gene encodes CDR1 GTSNPN and CDR2 SVGIG (reference sequence). The CDR3 loop spans 12 amino acids. V shed 0 bases and J shed 4 bases, with 4 bases lying between them. The CDR3 nucleotides read TGTGCCTGGAGTGTAGGGAAAAACATTCAGTACTTC. Translated, it gives CAWSVGKNIQYF.

This rearrangement joins TRBV19 to TRBJ2-2; the D gene is possibly TRBD2 (7 bases). Germline V CDR1 and CDR2: LNHDA, SQIVND (reference sequence). V dropped 6 bases and J dropped 7 bases, with 15 bases sitting between them. This CDR3 has 14 amino acids. CDR3 in amino acids: CASSGGLVGGELFF. Here the CDR3 DNA reads TGTGCCAGTAGCGGGGGGCTTGTGGGCGGGGAGCTGTTTTTT.

CDR3: CAWSGTGYEQYF. For the CDR3, the DNA is TGTGCCTGGAGCGGGACAGGGTACGAGCAGTACTTC. J is TRBJ2-7 and V is TRBV30, with 9 nucleotides matching TRBD1. V shed 3 bases and J 4 bases; nucleotides not matched to a gene: 1. The CDR3 is made up of 12 amino acids. Looked up from germline, CDR1 is GTSNPN and CDR2 is SVGIG (reference sequence).

For this clone: A junction end diverges from the germline sequence, so it may reflect a read error. The chain is built from TRBV4-1 and TRBJ2-1; D could derive from TRBD1 or TRBD2 (6 bases each). Germline lookup yields CDR1 MGHRA and CDR2 YSYEKL. The CDR3 totals 20 residues. The CDR3 DNA follows: TGCGCCAGCAACGGGGGAACAGGGAAATTAGGGGGAGACTTTTACAGTGAGCAGTTCTTC. Its translation: CASNGGTGKLGGDFYSEQFF.

V usage is TRBV9 and J usage is TRBJ2-6, with TRBD2 matching 10 bases. This CDR3 comprises 17 residues. J was trimmed by 3 bases and V by 3 bases; bases with no gene match: 6. CDR1 and CDR2 from the germline V gene are SGDLS and YYNGEE. The CDR3 bases are TGTGCCAGCAGCGCAGTCCTAGCGGGAGATGGGGCCAACGTCCTGACTTTC. Amino acids: CASSAVLAGDGANVLTF.

This chain joins TRBV5-1 and TRBJ2-3; 15 bases are shared with TRBD2. Germline V CDR1 and CDR2: SGHRS, YFSETQ. The CDR3 consists of 18 residues. V lost 4 bases and J lost 2; bases outside the gene matches: 8. The CDR3 DNA follows: TGCGCCAGCAGCATAGGGACTAGCGGGAGGACCTTCACAGATACGCAGTATTTT. Translated: CASSIGTSGRTFTDTQYF.

A note on this clone: It is unclear where the CDR3 begins or ends on the DNA, so no DNA is shown, and the CDR3 is as TCRdb lists it. The gene calls are TRBV5-1 and TRBJ2-3. From germline, CDR1 is SGHRS and CDR2 YFSETQ. The CDR3 has 16 amino acids, counting both end residues. The CDR3 sequence is CASSWGDTLGTDTQYF.

This clone appeared a single time. This sequence joins TRBV4-2 and TRBJ2-1, with unresolved D. The CDR3 loop spans 15 amino acids. Germline CDR1 LGHNA, CDR2 YNFKEQ. Trimming pared 0 bases from V and 2 bases from J, leaving 8 bases between. The CDR3: CASSQDRTAYNEQFF. The DNA of the CDR3 is TGTGCCAGCAGCCAAGATCGGACGGCCTACAATGAGCAGTTCTTC.

This rearrangement joins TRBV5-8 to TRBJ1-2; D not certain. CDR1 SGHTS and CDR2 YDEGEE come from the germline V gene. V lost 4 bases to trimming and J lost 4 bases, with 11 bases between them. The length of the CDR3 is 13 residues. The CDR3 sequence: CASSQDVSYGYTF. DNA of the CDR3: TGTGCCAGCAGCCAGGACGTGAGCTATGGCTACACCTTC.

The genes are TRBV7-8 and TRBJ2-7; D remains unclear. CDR1 is SGHVS, CDR2 FQNEAQ, per germline. The CDR3 contains 11 residues. V dropped 4 bases and J dropped 3 bases, with 4 bases sitting between them. The CDR3 spells CASSSFYEQYF. The CDR3, as DNA: TGTGCCAGCAGCTCCTTCTACGAGCAGTACTTC.

The chain has TRBV5-1 and TRBJ2-7, with a possible D match to TRBD1 (6 bases). The V gene's germline CDR1 is SGHRS and CDR2 YFSETQ. V was cut by 2 bases and J by 4 bases, with 7 bases left in between. The CDR3 is 12 amino acids. The CDR3 reads CASSFQGYEQYF. CDR3 nucleotide sequence: TGCGCCAGCAGCTTCCAGGGGTACGAGCAGTACTTC.

This rearrangement joins TRBV19 to TRBJ2-3; D gene uncertain. The CDR3 length is 13 residues. Germline CDR1 LNHDA, CDR2 SQIVND (reference sequence). V was cut by 1 base and J by 6 bases, with 8 bases left in between. CDR3 coding DNA: TGTGCCAGTAGTATAGGTCCTGGGGATACGCAGTATTTT. It yields the protein CASSIGPGDTQYF.

This chain links TRBV28 with TRBJ2-6; no clear D gene. The germline CDR1 and CDR2 sequences are MDHEN and SYDVKM. The CDR3 has 14 amino acids. The germline V and J ends were trimmed by 3 bases and 0 bases, with 3 bases remaining between them. The chain's CDR3 is CASSFFSGANVLTF. Written as DNA, the CDR3 is TGTGCCAGCAGTTTCTTCTCTGGGGCCAACGTCCTGACTTTC.

This CDR3 is CASSLTRGSYEQYF. The CDR3, as DNA: TGTGCCAGCAGTTTAACCAGGGGCTCCTACGAGCAGTACTTC. The chain joins TRBV6-5 to TRBJ2-7; perhaps TRBD1 as D (6 bases). The germline CDR1 and CDR2 sequences are MNHEY and SVGAGI. CDR3 length: 14 amino acids. V was trimmed by 4 bases and J by 0 bases, leaving 10 bases between them.